This entry features one T cell receptor (beta chain) sequence. Its antigen is still unknown. There are no base qualities to consult, and no much larger clone falls within one base. The label giving this sample's time point can be read as: baseline before first vaccination. Samples from vaccinated people were obtained from the UK trials COV001 and COV002, which included a single-blind randomized controlled phase 2/3 trial of AZD1222 (ChAdOx1 nCoV-19) in healthy adults. Trial participant PBMC samples were collected at day 0 and day 28 after the second dose for TCRbeta chain sequencing. Taken from the germline V gene (reference sequence), the CDR1 and CDR2 loops are DFQATT and SNEGSKA. Relative to germline, V is 5 bases shorter and J is 2 bases shorter, with 15 bases between their ends. From the cysteine up to the phenylalanine, the CDR3 has a length of 14 residues. Only the CDR3 part of the read is kept: 42 bases, read in frame from the first base.

The CDR3 regions of human TCRbeta chains were subjected to immunosequencing. In the paper's pipeline: TCRs in the repertoires were compared against a reference library of SARS-CoV-2-specific TCRs that had been generated with the MIRA antigen-specificity platform. Breadth was defined as the fraction of unique TCRs that were SARS-CoV-2-associated, and depth was defined as the fraction of total T cells that were SARS-CoV-2-associated. Using the MIRA data, each spike-specific TCR was mapped to the spike region that the TCR reacts to and placed in a CD4 or CD8 class. Log10-transformed breadth and depth values were compared by one-way ANOVA with Sidak's multiple comparisons tests. TCRdb limited this immuneACCESS table to in-frame rearrangements with V and J called. A share of clones is missing; checked studies link under half to unresolved V genes, and the rest is unexplained. That table furnishes V, J and clone size, whereas the DNA furnished D and trimming. The sample table records about 120,000 clones; approximately 93% of these occur just once. The top ten clonotypes cover under 5.5% of the sample.

This sample was included in a study of T cell responses to AZD1222 COVID-19 vaccine (dated by TCRdb to the early 2020s). For context, the study as a whole: AZD1222 recipients whose second dose came at about 4 weeks and those whose second dose came at about 12 weeks were combined into one group, since spike-specific TCR depth and breadth did not differ between the two schedules. Enrollment into the trials was organized by age into subgroups of 18-55, 56-69 and 70-plus years, and those subgroups contained approximately 150, 30 and 60 TCR-sequenced participants, respectively. TCR sequencing was performed for roughly 240 trial participants, of whom 207 were given two doses of AZD1222 and around 25 were given two doses of MenACWY control vaccine. Here is what the overall study found, with its caveats: Participants were mostly white British and included more females than males, and it was suggested by the authors that clonal diversity may have been underestimated. A significant rise in spike-specific TCR breadth and depth was observed after two AZD1222 doses relative to day 0 and relative to MenACWY recipients. The 56-69-year group was small, and its depth increase did not reach significance, likely because of low power. Conclusions about previously exposed vaccinees were limited because only six AZD1222 recipients were SARS-CoV-2 seropositive at baseline. Vaccine-associated CD4 TCRs spanned the whole spike protein, with dominant responses in regions 160-218 and 743-854. Because no day 14 peak-response samples were available, repertoires were characterized only after the peak T cell response. Reportedly, almost half of the unique spike-specific TCRs recognized epitopes lying outside the regions that are mutated in the B.1.351 and B.1.1.7 variants.

The sequence came from an adult in good health. The V and J segments used are TRBV20-1 and TRBJ2-5, with the D call tentatively TRBD1 or TRBD2, each fitting 5 bases. The starting material was peripheral blood, obtained on day 0 of AZD1222 vaccination. The encoded CDR3 is CSAGGGHSQETQYF. The DNA is TGCAGTGCTGGTGGAGGACATTCACAAGAGACCCAGTACTTC.